The 18 T cell receptor beta chains given below trace back to one sample, sequenced in a study of blood T cell repertoires in COVID-19. Profiled with immunoSEQ multiplex PCR; TCRdb holds only in-frame clones, not every one. The data show approximately 160,000 clones, with approximately 80% seen just once and 10% to 15% held by the top ten. Sequencing was done on a sample of peripheral blood. These receptor sequences come from a man between 65 and 85 years old who had recovered from COVID-19.

The chain combines TRBV20-1 with TRBJ2-1; 8 positions agree with TRBD2. Germline V gene lookup returns CDR1 DFQATT and CDR2 SNEGSKA (reference sequence). The junction had 9 bases not matched to a gene; V was cut back by 3 bases and J by 5 bases. This CDR3 has 15 amino acids. CDR3 DNA sequence: TGCAGTGCTAGTCCCCCACAGCGGGGGAACAATGAGCAGTTCTTC. Residues: CSASPPQRGNNEQFF.

The chain links TRBV23-1 to TRBJ2-5, with a tentative D call TRBD2 (5 bases). TRBV23-1 is an ORF, with its function uncertain. V lost 0 bases to trimming and J lost 5 bases, with 16 bases between them. The CDR3 covers 16 residues. The chain's CDR3 is CASSQSLPGIGETQYF. For the CDR3, the DNA is TGCGCCAGCAGTCAATCCCTCCCCGGGATAGGGGAGACCCAGTACTTC.

The rearrangement uses TRBV19 and TRBJ1-1, with D uncertain. Germline CDR1 reads LNHDA; CDR2 reads SQIVND (reference sequence). The CDR3 loop spans 11 amino acids. V gave up 4 bases and J gave up 7 bases, with 7 bases separating them. CDR3 sequence (DNA): TGTGCCAGTAGTAAAACAGTTGAAGCTTTCTTT. This gives the protein CASSKTVEAFF.

The chain links TRBV28 to TRBJ2-6; TRBD2 is a possible D gene (5 bases). Germline lookup yields CDR1 MDHEN and CDR2 SYDVKM. The CDR3 runs to 19 residues. V was clipped by 1 base and J by 0 bases, with 16 bases between them. The chain's CDR3 is CASSLSPKDSPSGANVLTF. The CDR3 bases are TGTGCCAGCAGTTTATCGCCCAAGGACTCGCCCTCTGGGGCCAACGTCCTGACTTTC.

This sequence joins TRBV15 and TRBJ2-7; maybe TRBD2 (5 bases). Germline assignment: CDR1 LNHNV and CDR2 YYDKDF (reference sequence). V was pared by 3 bases and J by 3 bases, with 12 bases between. The CDR3 contains 14 residues. In nucleotides, the CDR3 is TGTGCCACCAGCAGTCTAGCTTATAACTACGAGCAGTACTTC. It encodes CATSSLAYNYEQYF.

The V gene is TRBV28, the J gene TRBJ2-1; TRBD1 might be the D (6 bases). V dropped 6 bases and J dropped 8 bases, with 14 bases sitting between them. This CDR3 region has 13 residues. CDR1 is MDHEN, CDR2 SYDVKM, per germline. As DNA, the CDR3 is TGTGCCAGCAGGACCACAGGGATGCATGAGCAGTTCTTC. The encoded protein is CASRTTGMHEQFF.

This clone has a handful of counts. V usage is TRBV5-5 and J usage is TRBJ1-2; 8 bases line up with TRBD1. CDR3 length: 15 residues. J lost 6 bases, V lost 0 bases, and 7 bases had no gene match. The germline V gene encodes CDR1 SGHKS and CDR2 YYEKEE (reference sequence). The CDR3 here is CASSLGGTGLDGYTF. CDR3 bases: TGTGCCAGCAGCTTGGGAGGGACAGGCCTCGATGGCTACACCTTC. The full variable domain, rest sourced from reference TRBV5-5 and TRBJ1-2, is DAGVTQSPTHLIKTRGQQVTLRCSPISGHKSVSWYQQVLGQGPQFIFQYYEKEERGRGNFPDRFSARQFPNYSSELNVNALLLGDSALYLCASSLGGTGLDGYTFGSGTRLTVV.

Many counts were recorded for this clone. The chain joins TRBV5-1 to TRBJ2-7; the D gene is possibly TRBD1 (6 bases). Germline V gives CDR1 SGHRS, CDR2 YFSETQ. The V and J ends lost 0 bases and 6 bases respectively, with 13 bases between them. CDR3 length equals 14 residues. CDR3 DNA sequence: TGCGCCAGCAGCTTGGACAGGGTGGTCGGCGAGCAGTACTTC. Translated, it gives CASSLDRVVGEQYF.

With respect to this clone: Different DNA sequences within this sample yield the same CDR3. This rearrangement joins TRBV7-2 to TRBJ1-3; weak D call: TRBD1 (6 bases). The CDR3 is made up of 13 amino acids. Trimming pared 3 bases from V and 4 bases from J, leaving 7 bases between. Germline lookup yields CDR1 SGHTA and CDR2 FQGNSA. The CDR3 region has the DNA TGTGCCAGCAGCTTGGGACAAGGAAACACCATATATTTT. This encodes CASSLGQGNTIYF.

This clone was counted a few times. This sample includes further DNA sequences coding for the same CDR3. The chain combines TRBV5-1 with TRBJ1-3; D uncertain. V lost 0 bases, J lost 0 bases, and 4 bases lay in between. The CDR3 has 14 residues. In germline, CDR1 is SGHRS, CDR2 YFSETQ. In nucleotides, the CDR3 is TGCGCCAGCAGCTTGGCAGGCTCTGGAAACACCATATATTTT. As protein: CASSLAGSGNTIYF.

The chain joins TRBV18 to TRBJ1-1; D remains ambiguous. V was cut by 3 bases and J by 1 base, with 6 bases left in between. The CDR3 has 13 amino acids. Germline loops: CDR1 KGHSH, CDR2 LQKENI. CDR3 sequence (DNA): TGTGCCAGCTCACCTTCCCAGAACACTGAAGCTTTCTTT. This gives the protein CASSPSQNTEAFF.

The rearrangement links TRBV2 to TRBJ2-3; weak D call: TRBD2 (5 bases). Germline assignment: CDR1 SNHLY and CDR2 FYNNEI. The CDR3 consists of 14 residues. Trimming removed 7 bases at V and 2 bases at J, with 13 bases between. As DNA, the CDR3 is TGTGCCAGCACCCAACGACGGGACACAGATACGCAGTATTTT. Encoded protein: CASTQRRDTDTQYF.

This chain joins TRBV30 and TRBJ1-2; tentative D call: TRBD1 (5 bases). The CDR3 is made up of 13 amino acids. V lost 5 bases and J lost 4, with 14 bases in between. Germline CDR1 reads GTSNPN; CDR2 reads SVGIG (reference sequence). CDR3 sequence (DNA): TGTGCCTGGTCGAGGGAGGGGCTCTATGGCTACACCTTC. It specifies CAWSREGLYGYTF.

The chain couples TRBV10-3 to TRBJ2-3; 7 positions agree with TRBD1. Per the germline V gene, CDR1 is ENHRY and CDR2 is SYGVKD. Germline trimming cut 6 bases from V and 5 bases from J; bases unmatched to any gene: 5. The CDR3 has 13 amino acids. CDR3 protein: CAIRRGLEDTQYF. In DNA form, the CDR3 reads TGTGCCATCAGAAGGGGGCTCGAAGATACGCAGTATTTT.

With respect to this clone: This sample includes further DNA sequences coding for the same CDR3. V usage is TRBV5-1 and J usage is TRBJ2-3; maybe TRBD1 (6 bases). The V and J ends lost 1 base and 4 bases respectively, with 7 bases between them. CDR3 size: 13 residues. Germline V gene sequence: CDR1 SGHRS, CDR2 YFSETQ. In nucleotides, the CDR3 is TGCGCCAGCAGCTTGTGGGGGCCAGATACGCAGTATTTT. Its translation is CASSLWGPDTQYF.

This clone was detected only a few times. In nucleotides, the CDR3 is TGTGCCAGCAGCCTTTCTAGCGGGGAACAAGAGACCCAGTACTTC. This sequence encodes CASSLSSGEQETQYF. The chain joins TRBV3-1 (or the pseudogene TRBV3-2) to TRBJ2-5; 9 bases match TRBD2. This CDR3 has 15 residues. Germline CDR1 and CDR2: LGHDT and YNNKEL (reference sequence). V lost 4 bases to trimming and J lost 2 bases; unmatched junction nucleotides: 5.

The chain uses TRBV9 and TRBJ1-3, with 8 bases that match TRBD1. The CDR3 spans 17 residues. Trimming took 0 bases from V and 0 from J; bases not matched to a gene: 5. CDR1 is SGDLS and CDR2 is YYNGEE in the germline V gene. Written as DNA, the CDR3 is TGTGCCAGCAGCGTAGAAGCGGGACAGGTCTCTGGAAACACCATATATTTT. This codes for CASSVEAGQVSGNTIYF. Full variable domain (missing parts from reference TRBV9 and TRBJ1-3): DSGVTQTPKHLITATGQRVTLRCSPRSGDLSVYWYQQSLDQGLQFLIQYYNGEERAKGNILERFSAQQFPDLHSELNLSSLELGDSALYFCASSVEAGQVSGNTIYFGEGSWLTVV.

This chain connects TRBV12-3 or TRBV12-4 to TRBJ2-1; D is perhaps TRBD2 (5 bases). V was pared by 1 base and J by 10 bases, with 11 bases between. The CDR3 has 13 residues. This chain's CDR3 is CASSLGRLTEQFF. The CDR3 DNA is TGTGCCAGCAGTTTAGGGAGGCTCACAGAGCAGTTCTTC.